A single sample gave rise to the 7 T cell receptor beta chains below, sequenced in a study of T cells in Graves' hyperthyroidism and ophthalmopathy. Researchers took RNA transcripts and amplified the TCR beta CDR3 regions from them. First-round RT-PCR targeting the TCR CDR3 was performed with the HTBI primer set. TCRdb re-derived calls from the multiplex PCR reads in MiXCR, one entry per CDR3 protein. The table has over 400,000 distinct CDR3 sequences, roughly 14% seen once. What was sequenced was blood. The receptors stem from a young man with Graves' ophthalmopathy.

On this clonotype itself: This may arise from a read error, as a much more abundant clone is one base away. This rearrangement joins TRBV24-1 to TRBJ2-1; 13 bases line up with TRBD2. The CDR3 totals 22 residues. Unmatched junction bases numbered 22, after V lost 3 bases and J lost 6 bases. The germline V gene encodes CDR1 KGHDR and CDR2 SFDVKD. In DNA, the CDR3 is TGTGCCACCAGTGATGCCGAGAAGTCGGGGACTAGCGGGACAAGGAGCCTCAATGAGCAGTTCTTC. Translation: CATSDAEKSGTSGTRSLNEQFF.

This clonotype occurred many times. V and J are TRBV12-3 or TRBV12-4 and TRBJ1-2, with a weak D call TRBD1 (5 bases). Trimming removed 3 bases from V and 8 bases from J, with 19 bases in between. The CDR3 runs 15 residues. CDR3 in DNA: TGTGCCAGCAGTTTGACGGGGGAGCTGACGGGGGGCTACACCTTC. Translated, it gives CASSLTGELTGGYTF.

This clonotype was detected many times. This rearrangement joins TRBV7-2 to TRBJ2-5, with D tentatively TRBD2 (6 bases). V was clipped by 7 bases and J by 9 bases, with 12 bases between them. The CDR3 spans 11 residues. The germline V gene encodes CDR1 SGHTA and CDR2 FQGNSA. The CDR3: CASKLGEAQYF. The CDR3 bases are TGTGCCAGCAAACTCGGGGAGGCCCAGTACTTC. The complete variable domain, with remaining parts taken from reference TRBV7-2 and TRBJ2-5, reads GAGVSQSPSNKVTEKGKDVELRCDPISGHTALYWYRQSLGQGLEFLIYFQGNSAPDKSGLPSDRFSAERTGGSVSTLTIQRTQQEDSAVYLCASKLGEAQYFGPGTRLLVL.

As to this clonotype: Germline and junction disagree at one end, which may indicate a read error. The genes are TRBV6-1 and TRBJ1-3; D is possibly TRBD1 (5 bases). The CDR3 loop spans 15 amino acids. Per the germline V gene, CDR1 is MNHNS and CDR2 is SASEGT. The CDR3: CASTVTRDSGNTTYF. The CDR3 nucleotides read TGTGCCAGCACCGTGACACGGGACTCTGGAAACACCACATATTTT.

This clonotype was recorded at least ten times. The chain employs TRBV14 and TRBJ2-1; D gene unclear. This CDR3 has 13 amino acids. Germline loops: CDR1 SGHDN, CDR2 FVKESK. The ends were cut back, 3 bases at V and 4 bases at J, with 7 bases in the middle. In nucleotides, the CDR3 is TGTGCCAGCAGCCAGGACCAATACAATGAGCAGTTCTTC. It translates to CASSQDQYNEQFF. The full variable domain, completed using reference TRBV14 and TRBJ2-1, is EAGVTQFPSHSVIEKGQTVTLRCDPISGHDNLYWYRRVMGKEIKFLLHFVKESKQDESGMPNNRFLAERTGGTYSTLKVQPAELEDSGVYFCASSQDQYNEQFFGPGTRLTVL.

The rearrangement uses TRBV10-2 and TRBJ1-2; no clear D. CDR1 and CDR2 from the germline V gene are WSHSY and SAAADI. The CDR3 runs 15 residues. The V gene lost 4 bases and the J gene lost 3 bases, with 15 bases spanning the gap. CDR3 region: CASSGATVEYYGYTF. Here the CDR3 DNA reads TGCGCCAGCAGTGGGGCGACGGTTGAGTACTATGGCTACACCTTC.

This clonotype was counted ten times or more. J is TRBJ2-3 and V is TRBV7-6; tentatively, D is TRBD2 (5 bases). V lost 5 bases and J 4 bases, leaving 28 bases between the germline ends. The germline CDR1 and CDR2 sequences are SGHVS and FNYEAQ. The CDR3 length is 19 residues. CDR3 nucleotides: TGTGCCAGCAGCCCCGGGATGGGCGGCTTAACCCGCACTGCAGATACGCAGTATTTT. Its translation is CASSPGMGGLTRTADTQYF.